These 25 T cell receptor beta chains originate from one sample sequenced in a study of blood T cell repertoires in COVID-19. Clones were read by immunoSEQ multiplex PCR, and TCRdb kept only the in-frame ones, dropping some. The table records some 87,000 clones, 80% of them present only once. The sample consisted of peripheral blood. These receptors originate from a man between 45 and 60 years old who had recovered from COVID-19.

A note on this clone: Other nucleotide sequences in the sample specify the same CDR3. This chain connects TRBV27 to TRBJ1-1; tentatively, D is TRBD1 (5 bases). CDR1 and CDR2 (germline): MNHEY, SMNVEV (reference sequence). This CDR3 region has 13 residues. V was trimmed by 2 bases and J by 3 bases, leaving 7 bases between them. The DNA of the CDR3 is TGTGCCAGCAGTTTAGGGGCGGACACTGAAGCTTTCTTT. Translated, it gives CASSLGADTEAFF.

The rearrangement joins TRBV5-4 to TRBJ2-7; TRBD1 might be the D (6 bases). The V and J ends lost 4 bases and 7 bases respectively, with 15 bases between them. Germline V gives CDR1 SGHNT, CDR2 YYREEE (reference sequence). The CDR3 loop spans 13 amino acids. CDR3 sequence: CASSQRGFWEQYF. The CDR3 DNA reads as TGTGCCAGCAGCCAGAGGGGGTTCTGGGAGCAGTACTTC.

This chain joins TRBV10-3 and TRBJ2-2, with 10 bases fitting TRBD2. Losses at the gene ends were 3 bases for V and 4 bases for J; bases not matched to a gene: 8. Germline CDR1 is ENHRY and CDR2 is SYGVKD. This CDR3 is built from 17 residues. CDR3 in DNA: TGTGCCATCAGTGATTCAAGCGGGAGGGCTGGCACCGGGGAGCTGTTTTTT. It codes for CAISDSSGRAGTGELFF.

The chain carries TRBV7-2 and TRBJ1-1; no reliable D call. Germline CDR1 and CDR2: SGHTA and FQGNSA. The CDR3 totals 16 residues. V was pared by 1 base and J by 4 bases, with 16 bases between. As DNA, the CDR3 is TGTGCCAGCAGCTTAGTTGGAGTGAGGTCCAGCACTGAAGCTTTCTTT. It yields the protein CASSLVGVRSSTEAFF.

This chain connects TRBV5-1 to TRBJ2-7; D is ambiguous. The CDR3 extends over 15 amino acids. The germline CDR1 and CDR2 sequences are SGHRS and YFSETQ. V lost 2 bases and J 2 bases, leaving 14 bases between the germline ends. The CDR3 reads CASSLKPNTPYEQYF. The CDR3 region has the DNA TGCGCCAGCAGCTTAAAACCAAACACCCCCTACGAGCAGTACTTC.

This clone was seen a few times. The V gene is TRBV5-1, the J gene TRBJ2-3; 11 bases agree with TRBD2. The CDR3 extends over 15 amino acids. Per the germline V gene, CDR1 is SGHRS and CDR2 is YFSETQ. V was pared by 3 bases and J by 2 bases, with 2 bases of the junction left unmatched. As DNA, the CDR3 is TGCGCCAGCAGCTCTAGCGGGGGGCCCACAGATACGCAGTATTTT. Translation gives CASSSSGGPTDTQYF.

The chain joins TRBV5-1 to TRBJ1-2; tentative D call: TRBD1 (6 bases). The CDR3 runs to 15 residues. The germline V and J ends were trimmed by 4 bases and 4 bases, with 17 bases remaining between them. Germline V gene data show CDR1 as SGHRS and CDR2 as YFSETQ. For the CDR3, the DNA is TGCGCCAGCAGCCCTTCGGGGGGCGAGGTCTATGGCTACACCTTC. It specifies CASSPSGGEVYGYTF. Looking up the rest from reference TRBV5-1 and TRBJ1-2 gives the full variable domain: KAGVTQTPRYLIKTRGQQVTLSCSPISGHRSVSWYQQTPGQGLQFLFEYFSETQRNKGNFPGRFSGRQFSNSRSEMNVSTLELGDSALYLCASSPSGGEVYGYTFGSGTRLTVV.

In the case of this clone: This CDR3 fails to terminate in the conserved phenylalanine or tryptophan, so it likely reflects a read error. Because the CDR3's place on the DNA is in doubt, the DNA is left out and the CDR3 is given as listed by TCRdb. V usage is TRBV7-2 and J usage is TRBJ1-2; the DNA was not used to check the table's D call, TRBD1. Ends included, the CDR3 has 13 residues. The germline V gene has CDR1 SGHTA and CDR2 FQGNSA. The CDR3 reads CASSLGSGTPLFS.

The chain combines TRBV2 with TRBJ2-1; 13 nucleotides agree with TRBD2. Trimming took 5 bases from V and 7 from J; bases not matched to a gene: 5. This CDR3 region has 15 residues. Germline lookup yields CDR1 SNHLY and CDR2 FYNNEI. The CDR3 is CASSRTSGSFNEQFF. The CDR3 coding sequence is TGTGCCAGCAGTCGGACTAGCGGGAGTTTTAATGAGCAGTTCTTC.

The chain joins TRBV7-3 to TRBJ2-5, with TRBD1 matching 9 bases. The CDR3 loop spans 14 amino acids. The J segment lost 3 bases and the V segment lost 4 bases, leaving 3 bases of the junction unmatched. Germline-derived CDR1 and CDR2 are SGHTA and FQGTGA. The CDR3 region is CASSSGQGEETQYF. The CDR3 region has the DNA TGTGCCAGCAGCTCGGGACAGGGTGAAGAGACCCAGTACTTC.

The chain combines TRBV9 with TRBJ2-7; 9 positions match TRBD2. From germline, CDR1 is SGDLS and CDR2 YYNGEE. The CDR3 length is 14 residues. The junction had 5 bases not matched to a gene; V was cut back by 4 bases and J by 3 bases. The CDR3 DNA reads TGTGCCAGCAGCCCGCGGGAGGGCCACTACGAGCAGTACTTC. Its protein is CASSPREGHYEQYF.

In DNA form, the CDR3 reads TGTGCCAGCAGTCCTATAGGAAGATTTGTTTTGGGGAGGAACACTGAAGCTTTCTTT. Its translation: CASSPIGRFVLGRNTEAFF. J is TRBJ1-1 and V is TRBV28, with no clear D. The V end was cut by 5 bases, the J end by 1 base, with 26 bases between. Germline V lookup: CDR1 MDHEN, CDR2 SYDVKM. This CDR3 spans 19 amino acids.

This clone appeared once. The chain carries TRBV6-5 and TRBJ1-1; D not resolved. Trimming shortened V by 6 bases and J by 2 bases, and 7 bases separated the two germline ends. The CDR3 is made up of 12 amino acids. Germline V gene lookup returns CDR1 MNHEY and CDR2 SVGAGI. DNA for the CDR3: TGTGCCAGCAGCCAAGCAAACACTGAAGCTTTCTTT. Its translation: CASSQANTEAFF.

The V call is TRBV20-1, the J call TRBJ2-5; no reliable D call. The germline gives CDR1 DFQATT, CDR2 SNEGSKA (reference sequence). Between the trimmed V and J ends, which lost 3 bases and 6 bases, there was a span of 14 bases. This CDR3 contains 13 residues. The DNA of the CDR3 is TGCAGTGCTAGTGGGTTTGAGGTGAAGACCCAGTACTTC. It yields the protein CSASGFEVKTQYF.

V and J are TRBV6-5 and TRBJ1-4; the match to TRBD1 covers 8 bases. The CDR3 has 14 residues. CDR1 MNHEY and CDR2 SVGAGI come from the germline V gene. Trimming removed 6 bases from V and 7 bases from J; junction bases left unmatched: 7. CDR3 DNA: TGTGCCAGCAGCAGGACAGGGATGGTTGAAAAACTGTTTTTT. This codes for CASSRTGMVEKLFF.

The CDR3 loop is CASSQDWGPIHF. CDR3 nucleotides: TGTGCCAGCAGCCAAGATTGGGGCCCCATTCATTTT. The V call is TRBV3-1 (or the pseudogene TRBV3-2), the J call TRBJ1-5; tentatively, D is TRBD1 (5 bases). Germline CDR1 is LGHDT and CDR2 is YNNKEL (reference sequence). This CDR3 is built from 12 residues. With 0 bases removed from V and 16 bases from J, the gap between germline ends came to 13 bases.

This clone was seen more than once but under ten times. This chain uses TRBV6-1 with TRBJ1-2, with 7 bases that match TRBD1. Germline V CDR1 and CDR2: MNHNS, SASEGT. This CDR3 has 16 residues. The trim removed 2 bases at V and 3 bases at J, leaving 9 bases unmatched. The DNA for the CDR3 is TGTGCCAGCAGTGAAAAGAATGACAGGGCACACTATGGCTACACCTTC. Translation: CASSEKNDRAHYGYTF.

The chain couples TRBV4-1 to TRBJ2-6; D not resolved. The CDR3 totals 16 residues. Trimming stripped 4 bases from V and 0 bases from J, with 10 bases between. The germline CDR1 and CDR2 sequences are MGHRA and YSYEKL. The CDR3: CASSRTTGSGANVLTF. The CDR3 DNA sequence: TGCGCCAGCAGCCGAACCACGGGCTCTGGGGCCAACGTCCTGACTTTC.

This sequence joins TRBV27 and TRBJ1-1; D may be TRBD1 (6 bases). The CDR3 length is 14 residues. V was pared by 5 bases and J by 1 base, with 11 bases between. CDR1 and CDR2 from the germline V gene are MNHEY and SMNVEV (reference sequence). The CDR3 spells CASSQGHPNTEAFF. The CDR3 DNA sequence: TGTGCCAGCAGTCAGGGACACCCGAACACTGAAGCTTTCTTT.

The rearrangement links TRBV5-6 to TRBJ2-1, with 7 bases that match TRBD2. The CDR3 length is 14 residues. CDR1 SGHDT and CDR2 YYEEEE come from the germline V gene. The V and J ends lost 0 bases and 13 bases, in that order; junction bases with no gene match: 10. CDR3 coding DNA: TGTGCCAGCAGCTTGGCGGCGGGGCGGGGGTCACAGTTCTTC. This codes for CASSLAAGRGSQFF.

The chain uses TRBV3-1 (or the pseudogene TRBV3-2) and TRBJ2-5, with 8 bases identical to TRBD2. The germline gives CDR1 LGHDT, CDR2 YNNKEL (reference sequence). The CDR3 is made up of 16 amino acids. V lost 4 bases, J lost 5 bases, and 12 bases stayed unmatched. The CDR3 region has the DNA TGTGCCAGCAGCCTCCCGGGGGGGGAGGGCCGGGAGACCCAGTACTTC. Its translation: CASSLPGGEGRETQYF.

The rearrangement links TRBV11-2 to TRBJ2-7; TRBD2 is a possible D gene (6 bases). V shed 1 base and J shed 7 bases, with 14 bases lying between them. The CDR3 length is 14 residues. Germline loops: CDR1 SGHAT, CDR2 FQNNGV. In nucleotides, the CDR3 is TGTGCCAGCAGCTTAGGTCTAGCAGGGAGGGAGCAGTACTTC. Its translation is CASSLGLAGREQYF.

This rearrangement joins TRBV5-5 to TRBJ2-3; D is unclear. Germline lookup yields CDR1 SGHKS and CDR2 YYEKEE (reference sequence). This CDR3 region has 11 residues. V lost 2 bases, J lost 5 bases, and 3 bases lay in between. CDR3 sequence: CASSFRDTQYF. The CDR3 nucleotides read TGTGCCAGCAGCTTTAGAGATACGCAGTATTTT.

The V and J genes are TRBV14 and TRBJ2-7; D possibly corresponds to TRBD2 (6 bases). Germline V gene data show CDR1 as SGHDN and CDR2 as FVKESK. This CDR3 contains 14 residues. V dropped 1 base and J dropped 6 bases, with 13 bases sitting between them. The CDR3 nucleotides are TGTGCCAGCAGCCAAGTCAGGCGGGATGGCGAGCAGTACTTC. It encodes CASSQVRRDGEQYF.

The genes are TRBV5-5 and TRBJ1-1; no clear D gene. The CDR3 consists of 14 residues. Looked up from germline, CDR1 is SGHKS and CDR2 is YYEKEE (reference sequence). With 5 bases removed from V and 6 bases from J, the gap between germline ends came to 17 bases. CDR3 in amino acids: CASRAGSMTSEAFF. The CDR3, as DNA: TGTGCCAGCAGAGCCGGGTCCATGACCTCTGAAGCTTTCTTT.